A selection of T cell receptor beta chains follows, all from one sample in a study of PD-L1 blockade in urothelial cancer. Sequenced by immunoSEQ multiplex PCR; TCRdb stores in-frame clones only, minus some. The sample yields approximately 51,000 clones, around 84% seen once. The input for sequencing was PBMCs, taken around atezolizumab (anti-PD-L1) treatment. The receptors stem from a man in his 60s with urothelial cancer. CDR3s include the opening cysteine and the closing phenylalanine or tryptophan. Each record gives: CDR3 DNA, CDR3 protein, clone size, V gene, CDR3 length, D gene, J gene. The D gene is left open where the match is weak. Not all rows give a size; the values are once, few, many and, for expanded clones, a class.

DNA: TGCGCCAGCAGCCAAGACTCCCTAGCCTCTGGAAACACCATATATTTT; CDR3: CASSQDSLASGNTIYF; size: NA; V: TRBV4-1; length: 16; D: NA; J: TRBJ1-3
DNA: TGTGCCAGCAGCGTAGCGTGGAGGAGCTCCTACAATGAGCAGTTCTTC; CDR3: CASSVAWRSSYNEQFF; size: NA; V: TRBV9; length: 16; D: NA; J: TRBJ2-1
DNA: TGTGCCAGCAGCGATGGGTCAGTTCTAGGTGGAAACACCATATATTTT; CDR3: CASSDGSVLGGNTIYF; size: NA; V: TRBV7-3; length: 16; D: NA; J: TRBJ1-3
DNA: TGCGCCAGCAGTCCCATCGGGGGGGGATCCTACAATGAGCAGTTCTTC; CDR3: CASSPIGGGSYNEQFF; size: NA; V: TRBV5-1; length: 16; D: TRBD2; J: TRBJ2-1
DNA: TGTGCCAGCAGTTACGAGACTGAAGCTTTCTTT; CDR3: CASSYETEAFF; size: NA; V: TRBV6-5; length: 11; D: NA; J: TRBJ1-1
DNA: TGTGCCAGCTCACCTGACAGGGTTGTTAGGGAGCTGTTTTTT; CDR3: CASSPDRVVRELFF; size: NA; V: TRBV6-1; length: 14; D: TRBD1; J: TRBJ2-2
DNA: TGTGCCAGCTCAGCGACAACAGGGGGCGTCCTGGAGACCCAGTACTTC; CDR3: CASSATTGGVLETQYF; size: NA; V: TRBV18; length: 16; D: TRBD1; J: TRBJ2-5
DNA: TGTGCCAGCAGCTTATTTATCCGTTCCTCCTACGAGCAGTACTTC; CDR3: CASSLFIRSSYEQYF; size: once; V: TRBV5-6; length: 15; D: NA; J: TRBJ2-7
DNA: TGTGCCAGCAGTTCTAATAGCGGGAGGCGGACAGATACGCAGTATTTT; CDR3: CASSSNSGRRTDTQYF; size: once; V: TRBV27; length: 16; D: TRBD2; J: TRBJ2-3
DNA: TGTGCCATCGGGACAGGCGGCTATGGCTACACCTTC; CDR3: CAIGTGGYGYTF; size: NA; V: TRBV6-1; length: 12; D: TRBD1; J: TRBJ1-2
DNA: TGCGCCAGCAGCTTGGTACCAGGGGTTAATGAGCAGTTCTTC; CDR3: CASSLVPGVNEQFF; size: NA; V: TRBV5-1; length: 14; D: NA; J: TRBJ2-1
DNA: TGCGCCAGCAGACAACAGGGGTGTCAGCCCCAGCATTTT; CDR3: CASRQQGCQPQHF; size: NA; V: TRBV23-1; length: 13; D: TRBD1; J: TRBJ1-5
DNA: TGTGCCAGCAGCTCCGACGGGACAGAACTTCAAGAGACCCAGTACTTC; CDR3: CASSSDGTELQETQYF; size: NA; V: TRBV7-6; length: 16; D: TRBD1; J: TRBJ2-5
DNA: TGTGCCAGCAGTGAAGATGTGACTAGCGGGAGGACGACCTACGAGCAGTACTTC; CDR3: CASSEDVTSGRTTYEQYF; size: NA; V: TRBV2; length: 18; D: TRBD2; J: TRBJ2-7
DNA: TGTGCCAGCAGTCGACTAGGCGAGCAGTTCTTC; CDR3: CASSRLGEQFF; size: NA; V: TRBV2; length: 11; D: NA; J: TRBJ2-1
DNA: TGTGCCAGTAGTGTAAACAGGGGCCGCCTTTACGAGCAGTACTTC; CDR3: CASSVNRGRLYEQYF; size: NA; V: TRBV19; length: 15; D: TRBD1; J: TRBJ2-7
DNA: TGTGCCAGCAGTTTATCTCCAGACATTGGGGCGGTCTATGGCTACACCTTC; CDR3: CASSLSPDIGAVYGYTF; size: NA; V: TRBV27; length: 17; D: NA; J: TRBJ1-2
DNA: TGTGCCAGCACTCGGGAGGTGAACACCGGGGAGCTGTTTTTT; CDR3: CASTREVNTGELFF; size: NA; V: TRBV18; length: 14; D: TRBD2; J: TRBJ2-2
DNA: TGTGCCAGCAGTGAAGCGATGTGGGAGGACACTGAAGCTTTCTTT; CDR3: CASSEAMWEDTEAFF; size: NA; V: TRBV6-1; length: 15; D: NA; J: TRBJ1-1
DNA: TGTGCCAGCGGTTTTCTGCGAGGGTTTGGGGGCGGCTACACCTTC; CDR3: CASGFLRGFGGGYTF; size: few; V: TRBV27; length: 15; D: NA; J: TRBJ1-2
DNA: TGCGCCAGCAGCTCAGGACACAAGACTAGCCCCTACAATGAGCAGTTCTTC; CDR3: CASSSGHKTSPYNEQFF; size: NA; V: TRBV5-1; length: 17; D: TRBD2; J: TRBJ2-1
DNA: TGTGCCAGCAGCTTTTGGCCTAGCGGGATTCTTACCTACGAGCAGTACTTC; CDR3: CASSFWPSGILTYEQYF; size: NA; V: TRBV7-2; length: 17; D: TRBD2; J: TRBJ2-7
DNA: TGTGCCAGCAGCCAAGCAGGGGGCTTTGGAAACACCATATATTTT; CDR3: CASSQAGGFGNTIYF; size: NA; V: TRBV14; length: 15; D: TRBD1; J: TRBJ1-3
DNA: TGTGCCAGCAGTTTAGCACCCCAGGGCTATGGCTACACCTTC; CDR3: CASSLAPQGYGYTF; size: NA; V: TRBV27; length: 14; D: NA; J: TRBJ1-2
DNA: TGTGCCAGCAGAGGACTAGCGTTCCAAGAGACCCAGTACTTC; CDR3: CASRGLAFQETQYF; size: NA; V: TRBV21-1; length: 14; D: NA; J: TRBJ2-5
DNA: TGTGCCACCAGCAGACGGACAGGGAACTCTGGAAACACCATATATTTT; CDR3: CATSRRTGNSGNTIYF; size: NA; V: TRBV15; length: 16; D: TRBD1; J: TRBJ1-3
DNA: TGTGCCATCACTCGGGACAGGGCTTCTGGAAACACCATATATTTT; CDR3: CAITRDRASGNTIYF; size: NA; V: TRBV10-3; length: 15; D: TRBD1; J: TRBJ1-3
DNA: TGTGCCAGCAGCTCGAGGGTAGCCGGGGAGCTGTTTTTT; CDR3: CASSSRVAGELFF; size: NA; V: TRBV7-3; length: 13; D: NA; J: TRBJ2-2
DNA: TGTGCCAGCAGCACGGGGGGACAGGGGATGAACGAGCAGTACTTC; CDR3: CASSTGGQGMNEQYF; size: few; V: TRBV5-8; length: 15; D: TRBD1; J: TRBJ2-7
DNA: TGTGCCAGCAGTGTTCCTAGCGGGAGTTATACGCAGTATTTT; CDR3: CASSVPSGSYTQYF; size: NA; V: TRBV2; length: 14; D: TRBD2; J: TRBJ2-3
DNA: TGTGCCAGCAATCGGACAGGGGGCGTGACTGAAGCTTTCTTT; CDR3: CASNRTGGVTEAFF; size: few; V: TRBV2; length: 14; D: TRBD1; J: TRBJ1-1
DNA: TGCGCCAGCAGCTCCGAGGAACAGGGCCTTGGGCAAAACATTCAGTACTTC; CDR3: CASSSEEQGLGQNIQYF; size: NA; V: TRBV4-1; length: 17; D: NA; J: TRBJ2-4
DNA: TGTGCCAGCAGCCCGCAAATGTTTGTTGGGAGCTCCTATAATTCACCCCTCCACTTT; CDR3: CASSPQMFVGSSYNSPLHF; size: NA; V: TRBV7-2; length: 19; D: NA; J: TRBJ1-6
DNA: TGCAGCAGTATGGGGGGGAACTATGGCTACACCTTC; CDR3: CSSMGGNYGYTF; size: NA; V: TRBV29-1; length: 12; D: NA; J: TRBJ1-2